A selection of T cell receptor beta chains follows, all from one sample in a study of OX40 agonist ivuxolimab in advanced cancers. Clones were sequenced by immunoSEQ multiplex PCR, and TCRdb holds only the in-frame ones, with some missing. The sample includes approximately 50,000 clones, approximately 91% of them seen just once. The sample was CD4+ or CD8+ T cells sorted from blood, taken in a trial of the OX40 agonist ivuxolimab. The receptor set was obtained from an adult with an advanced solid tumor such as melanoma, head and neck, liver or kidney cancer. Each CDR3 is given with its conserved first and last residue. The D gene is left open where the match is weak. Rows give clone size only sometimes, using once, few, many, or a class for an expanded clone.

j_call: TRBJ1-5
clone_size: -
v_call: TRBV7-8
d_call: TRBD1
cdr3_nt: TGTGCCAGCAGTTCAAGAGGGACAGTTAGCAATCAGCCCCAGCATTTT
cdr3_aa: CASSSRGTVSNQPQHF

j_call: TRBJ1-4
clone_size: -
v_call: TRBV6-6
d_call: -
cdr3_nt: TGTGCCAGCAGTTACGGGGGGGGAGATGAAAAACTGTTTTTT
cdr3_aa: CASSYGGGDEKLFF

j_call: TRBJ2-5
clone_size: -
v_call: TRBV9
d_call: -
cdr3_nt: TGTGCCAGCAGCTTGGGGGTTCAAGAGACCCAGTACTTC
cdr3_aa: CASSLGVQETQYF

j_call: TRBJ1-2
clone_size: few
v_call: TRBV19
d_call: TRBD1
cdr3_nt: TGTGCCCATAGCTCTAAGGACAGGGGAAGAAGGAATGATGGCTACACCTTC
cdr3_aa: CAHSSKDRGRRNDGYTF

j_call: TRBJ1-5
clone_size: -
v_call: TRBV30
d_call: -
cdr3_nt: TGTGCCTGGAGTGTAGCCCGATCCAGCCTGAGTGAGCCCCAGCATTTT
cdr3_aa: CAWSVARSSLSEPQHF

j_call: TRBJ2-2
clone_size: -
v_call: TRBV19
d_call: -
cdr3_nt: TGTGCCAGTACTGGGGCTGGTTACACCGGGGAGCTGTTTTTT
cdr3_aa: CASTGAGYTGELFF

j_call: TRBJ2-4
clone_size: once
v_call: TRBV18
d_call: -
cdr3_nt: TGTGCCAGCTCACCAATGGACTTCGGCATTCAGTACTTC
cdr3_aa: CASSPMDFGIQYF

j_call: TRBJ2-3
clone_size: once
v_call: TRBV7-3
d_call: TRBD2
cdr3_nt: TGTGCCAGCGCCCCGGGAGGATCGGGTACAGATACGCAGTATTTT
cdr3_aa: CASAPGGSGTDTQYF

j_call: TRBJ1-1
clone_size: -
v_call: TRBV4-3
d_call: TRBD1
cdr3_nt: TGCGCCAGCAGCCGGGGACAGGGAAACACTGAAGCTTTCTTT
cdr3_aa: CASSRGQGNTEAFF

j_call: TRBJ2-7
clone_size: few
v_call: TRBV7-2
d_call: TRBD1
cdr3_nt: TGTGCCAGCAGCTTAGTCAAGGACAGGGCCGAGCAGTACTTC
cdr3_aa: CASSLVKDRAEQYF

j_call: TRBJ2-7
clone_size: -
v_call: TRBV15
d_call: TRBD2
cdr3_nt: TGTGCCACCAGCAGAGCCCTCGGACTAGCGGGAGAGAAGGTCCACGAGCAGTACTTC
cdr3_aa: CATSRALGLAGEKVHEQYF

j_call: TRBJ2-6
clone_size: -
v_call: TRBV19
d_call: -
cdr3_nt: TGTGCCAGTAGTTTCTACAGGGCCTCTGGGGCCAACGTCCTGACTTTC
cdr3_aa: CASSFYRASGANVLTF

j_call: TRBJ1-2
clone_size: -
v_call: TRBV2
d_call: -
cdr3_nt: TGTGCCAGCAGTCCAGACACCCGGGGCAACACCTTC
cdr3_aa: CASSPDTRGNTF

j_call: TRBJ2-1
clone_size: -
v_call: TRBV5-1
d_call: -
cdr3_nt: TGCGCCAGCAGCTTGGTACTCCAAGGTCACAATGAGCAGTTCTTC
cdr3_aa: CASSLVLQGHNEQFF

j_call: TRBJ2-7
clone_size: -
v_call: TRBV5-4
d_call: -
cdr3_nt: TGTGCCAGCAGAGGACAGAACTCCTACGAGCAGTACTTC
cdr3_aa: CASRGQNSYEQYF

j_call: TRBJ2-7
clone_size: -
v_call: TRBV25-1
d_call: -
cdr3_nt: TGTGCCAGCAGTCGACAGAGCTCCTACGAGCAGTACTTC
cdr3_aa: CASSRQSSYEQYF

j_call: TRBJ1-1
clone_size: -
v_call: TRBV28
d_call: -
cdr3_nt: TGTGCCAGCAGTACGACGATGAACACTGAAGCTTTCTTT
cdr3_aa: CASSTTMNTEAFF

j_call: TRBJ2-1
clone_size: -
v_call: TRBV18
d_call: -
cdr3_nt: TGTGCCAGCTCACCAAATATAAGGCGTGATGAGCAGTTCTTC
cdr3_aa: CASSPNIRRDEQFF

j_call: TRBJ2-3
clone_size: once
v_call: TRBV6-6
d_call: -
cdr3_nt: TGTGCCAGCAGTTCCCGGGAGACTGGCACAGATACGCAGTATTTT
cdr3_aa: CASSSRETGTDTQYF